This is a list of T cell receptor beta chains from one sample in a study of T-cell memory formation after mild COVID-19. TCRdb reanalysed the 5' RACE reads using MiXCR and keeps one entry per CDR3 protein. The table records about half a million distinct CDR3 sequences, approximately 18% of them present only once. Sequencing was done on a sample of PBMCs or a T cell subset sorted from them (not recorded which). These receptors were taken from an adult woman who had mild COVID-19 (a few samples of this study predate the infection). Cell type and time point are not known. Each CDR3 is given without its conserved first and last residue.

>TRBV19
ASSPGLAGWEETQY
>TRBV18
ASSPGGTGGENTQY
>TRBV30
AWSVQVMNTGELF
>TRBV5-8
ASSLNGIRETQY
>TRBV3-1
ASSQERLTDTQY
>TRBV10-3
AISAGQANYGYT
>TRBV12-3/TRBV12-4
ASSRSGGQGYT
>TRBV12-3/TRBV12-4
ATQETGPNEKLF
>TRBV28
ASSRYMVAGGSGELF
>TRBV6-6
ASSLNREQY
>TRBV2
ASSAGLAGGLNIQY
>TRBV3-1
ASSQDKEGLNTEAF
>TRBV6-1
ASSDRGPDTQY
>TRBV27
ATSRGDTDTQY
>TRBV5-1
ASSFGQDYGYT
>TRBV20-1
SAREEGSSGNTIY
>TRBV5-4
ASSLIGGDQETQY
>TRBV7-2
ASSLRPWGGSGANVLT
>TRBV15
ATSSWTGAGQPQH
>TRBV18
ASSPLAETDTQY
>TRBV11-2
ASSSRGGYT
>TRBV12-3/TRBV12-4
ASSLRTANTGELF
>TRBV4-1
ASSHLPGPERGQF
>TRBV19
ASSRDSSYNEQF
>TRBV5-5
ASSLNRRPEAKNIQY
>TRBV9
ASSVEGAGGPSDEQY
>TRBV4-1
ASRVPGGAGNEQF
>TRBV20-1
SADTLTGTSSPETQY
>TRBV5-6
ASSFRDRLNEKLF
>TRBV5-1
ASSLVLAGGTNEQF
>TRBV18
ASSPPSGSDTQY
>TRBV4-1
ASSQVKGAGSNQPQH
>TRBV7-9
ASSRTGWSSGANVLT
>TRBV5-6
ASSHAAQALIFGYT
>TRBV7-9
ASSSQAGGIDEQF
>TRBV12-3/TRBV12-4
ASALSSSGNTIY
>TRBV4-2
ASSPSPQVSYNEQF
>TRBV5-4
ASSSRGGGLPSGQF
>TRBV5-1
ASSFSDPSSYEQY
>TRBV19
ASTGSGYQPQH
>TRBV7-2
ASSFSSYNEQF